The clone carrying this T cell receptor (beta chain) was counted at least ten times. Antigen: not known. From the germline J gene comes the end of the CDR3, since the read stops 3 residues before it. The sample belongs to a study of T cell clonality in common variable immunodeficiency. General study points: CVID patient heterogeneity limited repertoire-clinical complication correlations.

Patients and controls were mostly of Caucasian heritage. Repertoires were generated with immunoSEQ multiplex PCR, while TCRdb's copy carries only in-frame clones and drops some. Singletons are absent from the sample, which has tens of thousands of clones. Deletions cut 5 bases from V and 5 bases from J, with 16 bases between. This CDR3 is 14 amino acids long. Germline loops: CDR1 SGHVS, CDR2 FQNEAQ. The genes are TRBV7-8 and TRBJ2-7; TRBD1 is a possible D gene (6 bases). The clonotype originates from a person aged 18 to 75 in good health. Sequenced: peripheral blood mononuclear cells. The CDR3 bases that were read are TGTGCCAGCAGCCGAGTTTCACAGGGAGACGAG. It specifies CASSRVSQGDE. The CDR3 reads in full as CASSRVSQGDEQYF.